The clone carrying this TCR beta chain came up a few times. No patient had received any treatment before thyroid surgery. The sample is drawn from a study of metastatic and nonmetastatic thyroid tumors. CDR3 size: 14 residues. J gave up 6 bases and V 10 bases, and 13 bases lay outside the gene matches. Germline V gives CDR1 MDHEN, CDR2 SYDVKM. TCRdb reanalyzed the PCR reads via MiXCR. This table holds some 9,000 clones, approximately 34% found once. This receptor was taken from a female donor with papillary thyroid cancer or a benign thyroid nodule (not recorded which). Some clones in this sample may be carry-over from other donors' samples. What was sequenced was tumor tissue. The rearrangement links TRBV28 to TRBJ2-7, with TRBD1 identical over 9 bases. CDR3 residues: CATDPGQGVVEQYF. CDR3 bases: TGTGCCACTGACCCGGGACAGGGTGTTGTCGAGCAGTACTTC.